Shown below are 23 T cell receptor beta chains from a single sample sequenced in a study of blood T cell repertoires in COVID-19. The repertoire was sequenced with immunoSEQ multiplex PCR; TCRdb's copy has only in-frame clones and lacks some. The repertoire holds about 280,000 clones, with roughly nine tenths as singletons. Sequenced material: PBMCs or T cells enriched from blood (not recorded which). The receptors were sampled from a woman aged 40 to 50 who had recovered from COVID-19.

The chain recombines TRBV15 with TRBJ2-7, with D possibly being TRBD2 (5 bases). CDR3 length: 15 residues. Trimming pared 1 base from V and 7 bases from J, leaving 17 bases between. In germline, CDR1 is LNHNV, CDR2 YYDKDF (reference sequence). CDR3 sequence: CATSRGASQRNEQYF. The CDR3 bases are TGTGCCACCAGCAGAGGGGCTAGCCAACGGAATGAGCAGTACTTC.

The V call is TRBV28, the J call TRBJ1-3; D may be TRBD1 (5 bases). The CDR3 runs 15 residues. The V and J ends lost 3 bases and 2 bases respectively, with 11 bases between them. Germline V gene lookup returns CDR1 MDHEN and CDR2 SYDVKM. For the CDR3, the DNA is TGTGCCAGCAGTTTCGGGCAGGGCACTGGAAACACCATATATTTT. Amino acids: CASSFGQGTGNTIYF.

The V call is TRBV6-2 or TRBV6-3, the J call TRBJ2-7; the D gene is possibly TRBD1 (7 bases). In germline, CDR1 is MNHEY, CDR2 SVGEGT. Trimming took off 5 bases at V and 12 bases at J, with 17 bases between the two ends. The CDR3 spans 12 residues. Here the CDR3 DNA reads TGTGCCAGCAGTGGAGGGACAGACTCCTGGTACTTC. Protein product: CASSGGTDSWYF.

The CDR3 DNA is TGTGCCAGCAGCCCCGGAACTACGGCCACCGGGGAGCTGTTTTTT. The encoded protein is CASSPGTTATGELFF. The chain has TRBV7-6 and TRBJ2-2; D not certain. CDR1 is SGHVS and CDR2 is FNYEAQ in the germline V gene. Trimming took off 5 bases at V and 4 bases at J, with 14 bases between the two ends. The CDR3 runs 15 residues.

The CDR3 sequence: CASSLGQGAETQYF. CDR3 nucleotides: TGCGCCAGCAGCTTGGGACAGGGGGCGGAGACCCAGTACTTC. V and J are TRBV5-1 and TRBJ2-5, with 10 bases aligning to TRBD1. Germline V CDR1 and CDR2: SGHRS, YFSETQ. This CDR3 contains 14 residues. J was trimmed by 5 bases and V by 0 bases; bases with no gene match: 1.

V gene TRBV4-1 combines with J gene TRBJ1-4; 11 positions agree with TRBD1. After removal of 4 bases from V and 2 bases from J, the junction contained 9 bases not matched to a gene. The germline V gene has CDR1 MGHRA and CDR2 YSYEKL. The CDR3 runs to 18 residues. The CDR3 spells CASSLGQGAFRTNEKLFF. DNA of the CDR3: TGCGCCAGCAGCCTTGGACAGGGGGCATTTCGTACTAATGAAAAACTGTTTTTT.

Only one count was recorded for this clone. The chain joins TRBV28 to TRBJ1-4, with unresolved D. This CDR3 has 13 amino acids. The V and J ends lost 5 bases and 5 bases respectively, with 9 bases between them. Germline assignment: CDR1 MDHEN and CDR2 SYDVKM. The CDR3 here is CASSQSENEKLFF. The CDR3 coding sequence is TGTGCCAGCAGTCAATCTGAGAATGAAAAACTGTTTTTT.

The chain has TRBV3-1 (or the pseudogene TRBV3-2) and TRBJ2-1; D unresolved. V lost 4 bases to trimming and J lost 2 bases, with 6 bases between them. The CDR3 spans 13 residues. CDR1 is LGHDT, CDR2 YNNKEL, per germline (reference sequence). The CDR3: CASSLSAYNEQFF. Written as DNA, the CDR3 is TGTGCCAGCAGCCTATCAGCCTACAATGAGCAGTTCTTC.

This chain uses TRBV27 with TRBJ2-3, with D possibly matching TRBD1 (6 bases). Trimming took 5 bases from V and 5 from J, leaving 11 bases between them. The CDR3 length is 13 residues. Germline CDR1 MNHEY, CDR2 SMNVEV (reference sequence). This CDR3 is CASSQRTEDTQYF. For the CDR3, the DNA is TGTGCCAGCAGTCAAAGGACAGAAGATACGCAGTATTTT.

The chain is built from TRBV7-6 and TRBJ2-7; D may be TRBD1 (5 bases). The CDR3 is made up of 15 amino acids. The germline V and J ends were trimmed by 2 bases and 3 bases, with 14 bases remaining between them. Germline V lookup: CDR1 SGHVS, CDR2 FNYEAQ. The CDR3 sequence is CASSLISGRDYEQYF. In DNA, the CDR3 is TGTGCCAGCAGCTTAATCTCGGGCAGGGACTACGAGCAGTACTTC.

As concerns this clone: The same CDR3 also results from other DNA sequences found in this sample. The genes are TRBV2 and TRBJ2-7, with TRBD1 matching 10 bases. The germline V gene encodes CDR1 SNHLY and CDR2 FYNNEI. Trimming removed 8 bases from V and 2 bases from J; junction bases left unmatched: 3. There are 13 residues in the CDR3. The CDR3 DNA reads TGTGCCAGCCGGACAGGGGGAACCTACGAGCAGTACTTC. It encodes CASRTGGTYEQYF.

V and J are TRBV28 and TRBJ2-7; 9 nucleotides align to TRBD1. The V and J ends lost 8 bases and 3 bases, in that order; junction bases with no gene match: 14. CDR3 length equals 16 residues. Per the germline V gene, CDR1 is MDHEN and CDR2 is SYDVKM. The CDR3 region is CASRANRGRGFYEQYF. The CDR3 DNA is TGTGCCAGCCGAGCCAACAGGGGGCGCGGGTTCTACGAGCAGTACTTC. The full variable domain, in which reference TRBV28 and TRBJ2-7 provide the parts outside the CDR3, is DVKVTQSSRYLVKRTGEKVFLECVQDMDHENMFWYRQDPGLGLRLIYFSYDVKMKEKGDIPEGYSVSREKKERFSLILESASTNQTSMYLCASRANRGRGFYEQYFGPGTRLTVT.

The chain employs TRBV7-2 and TRBJ2-7; D is undetermined. V was shortened by 5 bases and J by 6 bases, with 14 bases between the two germline ends. The CDR3 extends over 13 amino acids. The germline gives CDR1 SGHTA, CDR2 FQGNSA. The CDR3 DNA sequence: TGTGCCAGCAGCGTTATAGACAAACGCGAGCAGTACTTC. This encodes CASSVIDKREQYF.

The chain employs TRBV6-6 and TRBJ2-7, with 10 bases that match TRBD1. J lost 6 bases, V lost 5 bases, and 16 bases had no gene match. There are 17 residues in the CDR3. Germline loops: CDR1 MNHNY, CDR2 SVGAGI (reference sequence). The CDR3 spells CASSQYRTGTGVGEQYF. DNA of the CDR3: TGTGCCAGCAGTCAATACAGAACCGGGACAGGGGTAGGCGAGCAGTACTTC.

V and J are TRBV4-3 and TRBJ1-2, with TRBD1 matching over 7 bases. J gave up 3 bases and V 4 bases, and 2 bases lay outside the gene matches. From germline, CDR1 is LGHNA and CDR2 YSLEER. This CDR3 comprises 13 residues. CDR3 protein: CASSLGTDYGYTF. The DNA for the CDR3 is TGCGCCAGCAGCCTGGGGACAGACTATGGCTACACCTTC.

The chain links TRBV11-2 to TRBJ2-3, with D tentatively TRBD1 (5 bases). CDR1 SGHAT and CDR2 FQNNGV come from the germline V gene. Trimming pared 6 bases from V and 4 bases from J, leaving 17 bases between. This CDR3 region has 15 residues. CDR3 amino acids: CASSLGQVVPDTQYF. CDR3 bases: TGTGCCAGCAGTCTAGGACAAGTGGTCCCAGATACGCAGTATTTT.

The V call is TRBV18, the J call TRBJ1-5, with a tentative D call TRBD1 (5 bases). Germline V CDR1 and CDR2: KGHSH, LQKENI. The CDR3 covers 15 residues. The V end was cut by 1 base, the J end by 5 bases, with 12 bases between. The CDR3: CASSPLPTVDQPQHF. DNA for the CDR3: TGTGCCAGCTCACCACTCCCGACAGTGGATCAGCCCCAGCATTTT.

V is TRBV6-1 and J is TRBJ1-3; TRBD1 might be the D (6 bases). Trimming removed 3 bases from V and 7 bases from J, with 13 bases in between. Per germline, CDR1 MNHNS and CDR2 SASEGT. CDR3 length: 14 amino acids. CDR3 region: CASSEGGLFNTIYF. CDR3 DNA: TGTGCCAGCAGTGAGGGGGGGCTTTTCAACACCATATATTTT.

The chain recombines TRBV20-1 with TRBJ1-5; 9 nucleotides agree with TRBD1. The CDR3 runs 16 residues. V lost 3 bases, J lost 7 bases, and 13 bases stayed unmatched. CDR1 DFQATT and CDR2 SNEGSKA come from the germline V gene (reference sequence). CDR3 amino acids: CSASVWGQGVSQPQHF. The DNA of the CDR3 is TGCAGTGCTAGTGTATGGGGACAGGGAGTTTCCCAGCCCCAGCATTTT.

The gene calls are TRBV24-1 and TRBJ2-1; 9 bases match TRBD1. V lost 4 bases to trimming and J lost 0 bases; unmatched junction nucleotides: 6. Germline V CDR1 and CDR2: KGHDR, SFDVKD. The length of the CDR3 is 17 residues. The CDR3 DNA is TGTGCCACCAGTGAACCGACAGGGGGGAGCTCCTACAATGAGCAGTTCTTC. Amino acids: CATSEPTGGSSYNEQFF.

The chain recombines TRBV19 with TRBJ1-2; D is perhaps TRBD1 (5 bases). The V end lost 4 bases, the J end lost 3 bases, and 9 bases lay between the germline ends. The CDR3 extends over 13 amino acids. Looked up from germline, CDR1 is LNHDA and CDR2 is SQIVND (reference sequence). The CDR3 loop is CASSTQVHYGYTF. DNA for the CDR3: TGTGCCAGTAGTACACAGGTACACTATGGCTACACCTTC.

Of note for this clone: The same CDR3 can be traced to other DNA sequences in this sample. This rearrangement joins TRBV18 to TRBJ1-1; D is unclear. V shed 2 bases and J shed 2 bases, with 6 bases lying between them. The length of the CDR3 is 13 residues. Per germline, CDR1 KGHSH and CDR2 LQKENI. The CDR3 nucleotides read TGTGCCAGCTCACCAGGCAGAAACACTGAAGCTTTCTTT. As protein: CASSPGRNTEAFF.

This chain connects TRBV18 to TRBJ2-5, with 10 bases aligning to TRBD2. The CDR3 sequence is 17 residues long. The V gene's germline CDR1 is KGHSH and CDR2 LQKENI. J lost 1 base, V lost 0 bases, and 5 bases had no gene match. CDR3 sequence: CASSPPGLASPQETQYF. CDR3 nucleotides: TGTGCCAGCTCACCACCGGGACTAGCGAGCCCCCAAGAGACCCAGTACTTC.